The rows below give T cell receptor beta chains drawn from one sample of a study of CD4 T cell repertoires in COVID-19. The data were produced by immunoSEQ multiplex PCR, yet TCRdb's version contains in-frame clones alone and is incomplete. The sample records fewer than 25,000 clones, over 85% being singletons. The sample was circulating follicular helper CD4+ T cells (cTfh) from blood, taken before the COVID-19 pandemic. These receptors were taken from a human donor who had COVID-19. The CDR3 runs from the conserved cysteine through the conserved F or W. The D gene is left open where the match is weak. A row's size may be missing; if present it is once, few, many or a size class.

J	D	V	size	DNA	CDR3
TRBJ1-1	NA	TRBV7-2	NA	TGTGCCAGCAGCTCGTTAGGAGGGAACACTGAAGCTTTCTTT	CASSSLGGNTEAFF
TRBJ2-5	NA	TRBV5-1	NA	TGCGCCAGCAGTCGGGGGGCTCCTACCCAAGAGACCCAGTACTTC	CASSRGAPTQETQYF
TRBJ2-7	TRBD1	TRBV18	NA	TGTGCCAGCTCACCTGTTAGGGGGCCCTACGAGCAGTACTTC	CASSPVRGPYEQYF
TRBJ2-7	NA	TRBV12-2	NA	TGTGCAAGTCGCCCTTCGAACCATGGCGGCGGAAGGGAGCAGTACTTC	CASRPSNHGGGREQYF
TRBJ2-7	NA	TRBV5-4	NA	TGTGCCAGCAGCTTGGCCTTCGGGCAGGGAGGAGTCGGCGAGCAGTACTTC	CASSLAFGQGGVGEQYF
TRBJ2-5	NA	TRBV29-1	once	TGCAGCGTCCGCCATTCTAGCTGGGAGACCCAGTACTTC	CSVRHSSWETQYF
TRBJ2-7	NA	TRBV2	once	TGTGCCAGCAGTGGAAGCGGCACATACGAGCAGTACTTC	CASSGSGTYEQYF
TRBJ2-7	TRBD1	TRBV7-2	NA	TGTGCCAGCAGCAAATCCGGGACAGGGTGGGAGCAGTACTTC	CASSKSGTGWEQYF
TRBJ1-2	NA	TRBV14	NA	TGTGCCAGCAGCCAAGTTGAGTATGGCTACACCTTC	CASSQVEYGYTF
TRBJ2-3	NA	TRBV7-2	NA	TGTGCCAGCAGCTCCCGGACTAGCACAGATACGCAGTATTTT	CASSSRTSTDTQYF
TRBJ2-7	NA	TRBV18	NA	TGTGCCAGCTCACCGAAGTATAGCTCCTACGAGCAGTACTTC	CASSPKYSSYEQYF
TRBJ2-7	TRBD1	TRBV6-6	NA	TGTGCCAGCAGTTACGGGACAGGGACGGGGGAGCAGTACTTC	CASSYGTGTGEQYF
TRBJ1-5	NA	TRBV6-1	NA	TGTGCCAGCAGTGAAGGGTTGGGAGGGGGCAATCAGCCCCAGCATTTT	CASSEGLGGGNQPQHF
TRBJ2-1	NA	TRBV10-2	NA	TGCGCCAGCGGCGGACAGAACATCCAGAATGAGCAGTTCTTC	CASGGQNIQNEQFF
TRBJ1-1	NA	TRBV5-1	NA	TGCGCCAGCAGCTTGGATTGGGGCGGGGGAGGCACTGAAGCTTTCTTT	CASSLDWGGGGTEAFF
TRBJ1-2	NA	TRBV5-1	NA	TGCGCCAGCAGCTTGGAAACAGTTTCTGGCTACACCTTC	CASSLETVSGYTF